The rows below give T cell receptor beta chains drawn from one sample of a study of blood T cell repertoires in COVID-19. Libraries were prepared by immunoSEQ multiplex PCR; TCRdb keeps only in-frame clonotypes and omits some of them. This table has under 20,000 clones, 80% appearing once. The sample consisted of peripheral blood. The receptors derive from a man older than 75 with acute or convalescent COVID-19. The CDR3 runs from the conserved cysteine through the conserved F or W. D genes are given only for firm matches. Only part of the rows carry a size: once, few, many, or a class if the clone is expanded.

DNA: TGTGCCAGCAGGTCGAGCGGGGGGGCGTACAATGAGCAGTTCTTC
CDR3: CASRSSGGAYNEQFF
V: TRBV27
D: TRBD2
J: TRBJ2-1
size: NA

DNA: TGTGCCAGTAGTATGGGGAGACACACAGATACGCAGTATTTT
CDR3: CASSMGRHTDTQYF
V: TRBV19
D: NA
J: TRBJ2-3
size: NA

DNA: TGTGCCAGCAGCCCTAACGAGAACACTGAAGCTTTCTTT
CDR3: CASSPNENTEAFF
V: TRBV12-3/TRBV12-4
D: NA
J: TRBJ1-1
size: NA

DNA: TGTGCCAGCAGTGGGACAGGGGTTTATGGCTACACCTTC
CDR3: CASSGTGVYGYTF
V: TRBV5-6
D: TRBD1
J: TRBJ1-2
size: NA

DNA: TGTGCCAGCAGCCCCAGTTCCCAGGGCAATCAGCCCCAGCATTTT
CDR3: CASSPSSQGNQPQHF
V: TRBV7-2
D: NA
J: TRBJ1-5
size: NA

DNA: TGTGCCAGTAGTCCGATGACAGGGGGCAACCGGCAGCCCCAGCATTTT
CDR3: CASSPMTGGNRQPQHF
V: TRBV19
D: TRBD1
J: TRBJ1-5
size: NA

DNA: TGTGCCAGCAGTTACTCGAGGATGAGCAATCAGCCCCAGCATTTT
CDR3: CASSYSRMSNQPQHF
V: TRBV6-5
D: NA
J: TRBJ1-5
size: NA

DNA: TGTGCCACCAGTGATTTGGACAGGGACTATGGCTACACCTTC
CDR3: CATSDLDRDYGYTF
V: TRBV24-1
D: TRBD1
J: TRBJ1-2
size: NA

DNA: TGTGCCAGCAGCCAAGTTGGCACAGCCTCCTATGGCTACACCTTC
CDR3: CASSQVGTASYGYTF
V: TRBV3-1/TRBV3-2
D: NA
J: TRBJ1-2
size: medium-sized

DNA: TGTGCCAGCAGCTTGTGGGCTAATTCACCCCTCCACTTT
CDR3: CASSLWANSPLHF
V: TRBV5-6
D: NA
J: TRBJ1-6
size: NA

DNA: TGTGCCAGCAGCTTGTGGCACAGGGGGCAATACGAGCAGTACTTC
CDR3: CASSLWHRGQYEQYF
V: TRBV5-6
D: TRBD1
J: TRBJ2-7
size: NA

DNA: TGTGCCAGCAGTGCCCTGAGCTCCTACAATGAGCAGTTCTTC
CDR3: CASSALSSYNEQFF
V: TRBV2
D: NA
J: TRBJ2-1
size: NA

DNA: TGTGCCAGCAGCTCCATAGGACTAGTTGGGGAAAAACTGTTTTTT
CDR3: CASSSIGLVGEKLFF
V: TRBV7-2
D: NA
J: TRBJ1-4
size: NA

DNA: TGTGCCAGCAGTGACTCGAGACAGGGGGAAGGCTATGGCTACACCTTC
CDR3: CASSDSRQGEGYGYTF
V: TRBV6-4
D: TRBD1
J: TRBJ1-2
size: NA

DNA: TGTGCCAGCAGCCCAGACCAGGCCCGCTACTCCTACGAGCAGTACTTC
CDR3: CASSPDQARYSYEQYF
V: TRBV5-4
D: NA
J: TRBJ2-7
size: NA

DNA: TGCGCCAGCAGCCGATCGCGGGGGGGCCTTAATGAGCAGTTCTTC
CDR3: CASSRSRGGLNEQFF
V: TRBV4-3
D: TRBD2
J: TRBJ2-1
size: NA

DNA: TGTGCCAGCGCCCTAGATGGGGCCAACGTCCTGACTTTC
CDR3: CASALDGANVLTF
V: TRBV28
D: NA
J: TRBJ2-6
size: few

DNA: TGTGCCAGTAGTCAGGGATACCCTAATGAAAAACTGTTTTTT
CDR3: CASSQGYPNEKLFF
V: TRBV19
D: NA
J: TRBJ1-4
size: NA

DNA: TGTGCCAGCAGTTTCGACAGCGTTGCAACTAATGAAAAACTGTTTTTT
CDR3: CASSFDSVATNEKLFF
V: TRBV6-5
D: NA
J: TRBJ1-4
size: NA

DNA: TGTGCCAGCAGCTTGGCCGTTAGCCAGGGGGATTCACCCCTCCACTTT
CDR3: CASSLAVSQGDSPLHF
V: TRBV5-4
D: TRBD1
J: TRBJ1-6
size: NA

DNA: TGCAGCGGACAGGGGTGGAACTATGGCTACACCTTC
CDR3: CSGQGWNYGYTF
V: TRBV29-1
D: TRBD1
J: TRBJ1-2
size: once

DNA: TGTGCCAGCTCACCCGTCGAGGGATGGTATGGCTACACCTTC
CDR3: CASSPVEGWYGYTF
V: TRBV18
D: NA
J: TRBJ1-2
size: NA

DNA: TGTGCCAGCAGCTTAGGCGGACAGGGCGGAGAGACCCAGTACTTC
CDR3: CASSLGGQGGETQYF
V: TRBV11-2
D: TRBD1
J: TRBJ2-5
size: NA

DNA: TGTGCCAGCAGCGCTATCGACAGGGATAGCTATAATTCACCCCTCCACTTT
CDR3: CASSAIDRDSYNSPLHF
V: TRBV7-6
D: TRBD1
J: TRBJ1-6
size: NA

DNA: TGTGCCAGCTCCGTGACAGGGCGGACTGAAGCTTTCTTT
CDR3: CASSVTGRTEAFF
V: TRBV18
D: TRBD1
J: TRBJ1-1
size: NA

DNA: TGTGCCAGCAGCGTGGGCCAGGTAGAAACAGATACGCAGTATTTT
CDR3: CASSVGQVETDTQYF
V: TRBV9
D: NA
J: TRBJ2-3
size: once

DNA: TGTGCCAGCAGCTTAATAGGAGGCGGGCGTAATTCACCCCTCCACTTT
CDR3: CASSLIGGGRNSPLHF
V: TRBV7-2
D: NA
J: TRBJ1-6
size: NA

DNA: TGTGCCAGTAAATCGGGGACAGGAATAATGAACACTGAAGCTTTCTTT
CDR3: CASKSGTGIMNTEAFF
V: TRBV19
D: TRBD1
J: TRBJ1-1
size: NA

DNA: TGCGCCAGCAACGAACGGCCAGGGCCCAAGACTGAAGCTTTCTTT
CDR3: CASNERPGPKTEAFF
V: TRBV5-1
D: NA
J: TRBJ1-1
size: NA

DNA: TGTGCCAGCAGCTTAACGTTAACGGGGGGCGGTCCCTCCGAGCAGTACTTC
CDR3: CASSLTLTGGGPSEQYF
V: TRBV11-2
D: NA
J: TRBJ2-7
size: NA

DNA: TGTGCCAGCAGTGAAGGGACAGGAAGGGGGCTAGGCTATGGCTACACCTTC
CDR3: CASSEGTGRGLGYGYTF
V: TRBV6-1
D: TRBD1
J: TRBJ1-2
size: few

DNA: TGTGCCAGCAGTTACTCCGGACAGGATACAGATACGCAGTATTTT
CDR3: CASSYSGQDTDTQYF
V: TRBV6-5
D: TRBD1
J: TRBJ2-3
size: NA

DNA: TGTGCCAGCAGCTTAGCGGGACAGGGGATAAATGAGCAGTTCTTC
CDR3: CASSLAGQGINEQFF
V: TRBV7-3
D: TRBD1
J: TRBJ2-1
size: NA

DNA: TGTGCCAGCTCACCACCCCAGAGGCTCCTTTTCGGAGATACGCAGTATTTT
CDR3: CASSPPQRLLFGDTQYF
V: TRBV18
D: NA
J: TRBJ2-3
size: NA

DNA: TGTGCCAGCAGTCCATGGACAGTCTTCTCTGGAAACACCATATATTTT
CDR3: CASSPWTVFSGNTIYF
V: TRBV6-2/TRBV6-3
D: NA
J: TRBJ1-3
size: NA

DNA: TGTGCCAGCAGCTTAGGTTTCGGCGGCGGAAACACCATATATTTT
CDR3: CASSLGFGGGNTIYF
V: TRBV7-3
D: NA
J: TRBJ1-3
size: NA

DNA: TGTGCCAGCAGAGTTACAGAATCCTACGAGCAGTACTTC
CDR3: CASRVTESYEQYF
V: TRBV12-3/TRBV12-4
D: NA
J: TRBJ2-7
size: NA

DNA: TGCGCCAGCAGCTTGGACACCTCCACAGATACGCAGTATTTT
CDR3: CASSLDTSTDTQYF
V: TRBV5-1
D: NA
J: TRBJ2-3
size: NA

DNA: TGTGCCAGCAGCTTGAGTGATGTACAGGGAGAAGAGACCCAGTACTTC
CDR3: CASSLSDVQGEETQYF
V: TRBV5-6
D: NA
J: TRBJ2-5
size: NA

DNA: TGTGCCAGCAGCTTTACAGAGTTCGGGGAGCTGTTTTTT
CDR3: CASSFTEFGELFF
V: TRBV7-2
D: NA
J: TRBJ2-2
size: NA

DNA: TGTGCCACCAGTGATCCTAATGGACAGATCTACGAGCAGTACTTC
CDR3: CATSDPNGQIYEQYF
V: TRBV24-1
D: NA
J: TRBJ2-7
size: NA

DNA: TGTGCCAGCAGCATACAGGGATTTACTGGAAACACCATATATTTT
CDR3: CASSIQGFTGNTIYF
V: TRBV11-1
D: NA
J: TRBJ1-3
size: NA

DNA: TGCGCCAGCAGCCTACGACTAGCGGGGGGGCCGGGCACCGGGGAGCTGTTTTTT
CDR3: CASSLRLAGGPGTGELFF
V: TRBV5-1
D: TRBD2
J: TRBJ2-2
size: NA

DNA: TGTGCCAGCTCAGACAGGGACTCCTACGAGCAGTACTTC
CDR3: CASSDRDSYEQYF
V: TRBV18
D: TRBD1
J: TRBJ2-7
size: NA

DNA: TGTGCCACCAAGCATGACGGGAGTCAAAATCAGCCCCAGCATTTT
CDR3: CATKHDGSQNQPQHF
V: TRBV19
D: NA
J: TRBJ1-5
size: NA

DNA: TGCGCCAGCAGCAAAGGACAGGGTAATGAAAAACTGTTTTTT
CDR3: CASSKGQGNEKLFF
V: TRBV4-3
D: TRBD1
J: TRBJ1-4
size: NA

DNA: TGTGCCAGCAGCTTTCTAACCAGGGCTAGTGAATACAATGAGCAGTTCTTC
CDR3: CASSFLTRASEYNEQFF
V: TRBV11-2
D: NA
J: TRBJ2-1
size: NA

DNA: TGTGCCAGCAGCAACCCGGGACAGGGTCGGTTCTTC
CDR3: CASSNPGQGRFF
V: TRBV21-1
D: NA
J: TRBJ2-1
size: NA